These 30 T cell receptor beta chains came from one sample sequenced in a study of blood T cell repertoires in COVID-19. Produced via immunoSEQ multiplex PCR; TCRdb's table is partial and in-frame only. The sample lists some 200,000 clones, around 84% occurring once. Sequenced: peripheral blood. The receptors were gathered from a human donor in a cohort sampled during active COVID-19.

This clone has a single count. The chain uses TRBV6-5 and TRBJ1-5; D is possibly TRBD1 (5 bases). The CDR3 totals 14 residues. Trimming took 7 bases from V and 0 from J, leaving 10 bases between them. Germline lookup yields CDR1 MNHEY and CDR2 SVGAGI. The CDR3 here is CASTLQDSNQPQHF. CDR3 nucleotide sequence: TGTGCCAGCACCCTACAGGATAGCAATCAGCCCCAGCATTTT.

This clone appeared a few times. The chain couples TRBV19 to TRBJ2-1, with 8 bases matching TRBD2. The CDR3 has 15 amino acids. Germline V gene sequence: CDR1 LNHDA, CDR2 SQIVND (reference sequence). J lost 10 bases, V lost 6 bases, and 14 bases had no gene match. This CDR3 reads CASSQREGLAGEQFF. The CDR3 DNA reads TGTGCCAGTAGCCAACGGGAGGGGTTAGCCGGGGAGCAGTTCTTC.

This chain joins TRBV30 and TRBJ1-2, with D perhaps matching TRBD1 (5 bases). CDR3 length: 14 amino acids. The germline V gene has CDR1 GTSNPN and CDR2 SVGIG (reference sequence). Trimming took off 5 bases at V and 0 bases at J, with 13 bases between the two ends. The CDR3 coding sequence is TGTGCCTGGGGCCAGGGTCTGGCTAACTATGGCTACACCTTC. It translates to CAWGQGLANYGYTF.

This chain links TRBV19 with TRBJ2-1; 14 bases map to TRBD2. V lost 9 bases and J lost 12; bases outside the gene matches: 13. The CDR3 has 15 residues. CDR1 LNHDA and CDR2 SQIVND come from the germline V gene (reference sequence). The CDR3 is CASTGLAGGPQLQFF. CDR3 nucleotides: TGTGCCAGCACCGGACTAGCGGGAGGCCCCCAACTGCAGTTCTTC.

This chain links TRBV6-5 with TRBJ1-6; D possibly corresponds to TRBD1 (6 bases). Germline CDR1 MNHEY, CDR2 SVGAGI. Deletions cut 6 bases from V and 10 bases from J, with 19 bases between. The CDR3 has 15 residues. CDR3 nucleotides: TGTGCCAGCAGGGGGCAAACAGGGAATGAATCACCCCTCCACTTT. The encoded protein is CASRGQTGNESPLHF.

This chain uses TRBV5-1 with TRBJ1-6, with D possibly being TRBD1 (5 bases). The V gene's germline CDR1 is SGHRS and CDR2 YFSETQ. V dropped 4 bases and J dropped 5 bases, with 10 bases sitting between them. This CDR3 spans 14 amino acids. CDR3 nucleotide sequence: TGCGCCAGCAGCGCCGACAGAGATAATTCACCCCTCCACTTT. Translating it yields CASSADRDNSPLHF.

V usage is TRBV2 and J usage is TRBJ2-5; D is unclear. The V gene's germline CDR1 is SNHLY and CDR2 FYNNEI. V was shortened by 2 bases and J by 3 bases, with 10 bases between the two germline ends. The CDR3 totals 14 residues. CDR3 protein: CASSERNREETQYF. The CDR3 nucleotides are TGTGCCAGCAGTGAACGTAACAGAGAAGAGACCCAGTACTTC.

This clone was detected a few times. V usage is TRBV6-5 and J usage is TRBJ2-4; D ambiguous. The germline V gene has CDR1 MNHEY and CDR2 SVGAGI. The V end lost 4 bases, the J end lost 6 bases, and 10 bases lay between the germline ends. The CDR3 extends over 13 amino acids. The CDR3 DNA reads as TGTGCCAGCAGTTTTGACCCAGGAAACATTCAGTACTTC. As protein: CASSFDPGNIQYF.

DNA of the CDR3: TGTGCCAGCAGCTTGGTTTCGGTAGGGGTCCTCAAACAACAGTACTTC. It yields the protein CASSLVSVGVLKQQYF. The V and J genes are TRBV7-9 and TRBJ2-7; a possible D gene is TRBD1 (5 bases). With 3 bases removed from V and 10 bases from J, the gap between germline ends came to 25 bases. The germline V gene encodes CDR1 SEHNR and CDR2 FQNEAQ (reference sequence). The CDR3 runs to 16 residues.

The gene calls are TRBV2 and TRBJ1-1; D is undetermined. This CDR3 is built from 14 residues. Per germline, CDR1 SNHLY and CDR2 FYNNEI. The CDR3 DNA follows: TGTTATCTAGGGCTTTCCTTAGGGAGCACTGAAGCTTTCTTT. This encodes CYLGLSLGSTEAFF.

The chain joins TRBV27 to TRBJ2-5; 11 bases are a match to TRBD2. Per the germline V gene, CDR1 is MNHEY and CDR2 is SMNVEV (reference sequence). Trimming took 5 bases from V and 4 from J; bases not matched to a gene: 9. This CDR3 is built from 16 residues. CDR3 in amino acids: CASSKTSGTSLETQYF. The DNA of the CDR3 is TGTGCCAGCAGTAAGACTAGCGGGACTTCCTTAGAGACCCAGTACTTC.

The J gene is TRBJ1-1, the V gene TRBV3-1 (or the pseudogene TRBV3-2), with TRBD1 as a possible D gene (6 bases). The CDR3 totals 15 residues. Deletions cut 4 bases from V and 0 bases from J, with 12 bases between. Germline loops: CDR1 LGHDT, CDR2 YNNKEL (reference sequence). CDR3 protein: CASSPGDTLNTEAFF. Written as DNA, the CDR3 is TGTGCCAGCAGCCCTGGGGACACTCTGAACACTGAAGCTTTCTTT.

The rearrangement links TRBV5-1 to TRBJ2-2, with 13 bases matching TRBD2. Trimming removed 0 bases from V and 1 base from J; junction bases left unmatched: 9. Germline values: CDR1 SGHRS, CDR2 YFSETQ. This CDR3 spans 20 amino acids. The DNA of the CDR3 is TGCGCCAGCAGCTTGGTCTTGGGACTAGCGGGAAAAGGGAACACCGGGGAGCTGTTTTTT. Its protein is CASSLVLGLAGKGNTGELFF.

The J gene is TRBJ2-1, the V gene TRBV5-1, with D possibly matching TRBD2 (6 bases). This CDR3 is built from 13 residues. The germline V gene encodes CDR1 SGHRS and CDR2 YFSETQ. Deletions cut 2 bases from V and 8 bases from J, with 11 bases between. CDR3 sequence: CASSFTSWDEQFF. The CDR3, as DNA: TGCGCCAGCAGCTTTACTAGCTGGGATGAGCAGTTCTTC.

The chain is built from TRBV19 and TRBJ2-7, with 11 bases matching TRBD2. Germline assignment: CDR1 LNHDA and CDR2 SQIVND (reference sequence). The CDR3 is 16 amino acids. V dropped 5 bases and J dropped 6; count of bases not matched to a gene: 12. CDR3 loop: CASSPLTSGTAGEQYF. The CDR3 bases are TGTGCCAGTAGTCCCTTGACTAGCGGGACTGCAGGCGAGCAGTACTTC.

The V call is TRBV5-1, the J call TRBJ1-1; D not resolved. The CDR3 sequence is 14 residues long. CDR1 is SGHRS, CDR2 YFSETQ, per germline. Trimming stripped 0 bases from V and 0 bases from J, with 6 bases between. The CDR3 DNA reads TGCGCCAGCAGCTTGGGGAGCATGAACACTGAAGCTTTCTTT. It translates to CASSLGSMNTEAFF. The full variable domain, in which reference TRBV5-1 and TRBJ1-1 provide the parts outside the CDR3, is KAGVTQTPRYLIKTRGQQVTLSCSPISGHRSVSWYQQTPGQGLQFLFEYFSETQRNKGNFPGRFSGRQFSNSRSEMNVSTLELGDSALYLCASSLGSMNTEAFFGQGTRLTVV.

The V and J genes are TRBV9 and TRBJ2-2; TRBD1 aligns across 9 bases. Germline CDR1 SGDLS, CDR2 YYNGEE. Losses at the gene ends were 1 base for V and 3 bases for J; bases not matched to a gene: 13. The CDR3 contains 19 residues. CDR3 region: CASSVKLGKQGADTGELFF. CDR3 sequence (DNA): TGTGCCAGCAGCGTAAAGTTGGGGAAACAGGGGGCGGACACCGGGGAGCTGTTTTTT.

This chain connects TRBV7-2 to TRBJ2-7, with TRBD1 matching over 7 bases. Germline loops: CDR1 SGHTA, CDR2 FQGNSA. Trimming removed 5 bases from V and 2 bases from J; junction bases left unmatched: 9. The CDR3 covers 15 residues. CDR3 in DNA: TGTGCCAGCAGCGGGGACAGTTCCGTGGCCTACGAGCAGTACTTC. This translates into CASSGDSSVAYEQYF.

DNA of the CDR3: TGCGCCAGCAGCCTTAGAGAGGGGCGGACTAGCGGGAGAACGGGCCTCAATGAGCAGTTCTTC. It yields the protein CASSLREGRTSGRTGLNEQFF. The genes are TRBV4-1 and TRBJ2-1, with 13 nucleotides matching TRBD2. CDR3 length equals 21 residues. The trim removed 4 bases at V and 6 bases at J, leaving 21 bases unmatched. The V gene's germline CDR1 is MGHRA and CDR2 YSYEKL.

The V gene is TRBV19, the J gene TRBJ1-5; D remains unclear. The germline V and J ends were trimmed by 1 base and 2 bases, with 12 bases remaining between them. The V gene's germline CDR1 is LNHDA and CDR2 SQIVND (reference sequence). The CDR3 totals 16 residues. CDR3 in DNA: TGTGCCAGTAGTATAGGACCGTGGGGAGGCAATCAGCCCCAGCATTTT. The encoded protein is CASSIGPWGGNQPQHF.

J is TRBJ1-1 and V is TRBV29-1; 10 bases align to TRBD1. CDR1 SQVTM and CDR2 ANQGSEA come from the germline V gene. V shed 7 bases and J 5 bases; nucleotides not matched to a gene: 7. The CDR3 is made up of 13 amino acids. CDR3 region: CSGEGTGETEAFF. The CDR3 DNA sequence: TGCAGCGGGGAGGGGACAGGGGAGACTGAAGCTTTCTTT.

In its sample, this clone was seen a few times. The V and J genes are TRBV28 and TRBJ2-1; TRBD2 matches 12 bases. Trimming cost V 5 bases and J 9 bases; bases outside gene matches: 5. The CDR3 runs to 14 residues. Germline V gene sequence: CDR1 MDHEN, CDR2 SYDVKM. The CDR3 DNA sequence: TGTGCCAGCAGTCTCACTAGCGGGAGGTTTGAGCAGTTCTTC. It is translated as CASSLTSGRFEQFF.

V and J are TRBV12-5 and TRBJ2-3; 12 positions agree with TRBD2. The CDR3 is made up of 16 amino acids. Germline CDR1 and CDR2: LGHNT and FRNRAP. The J segment lost 6 bases and the V segment lost 5 bases, leaving 9 bases of the junction unmatched. The CDR3 here is CASGTGLAGFSDTQYF. CDR3 sequence (DNA): TGTGCTAGTGGTACCGGACTAGCGGGATTTTCGGATACGCAGTATTTT.

The rearrangement joins TRBV2 to TRBJ2-1, with D uncertain. The V and J ends lost 4 bases and 13 bases respectively, with 14 bases between them. In germline, CDR1 is SNHLY, CDR2 FYNNEI. CDR3 size: 12 residues. The CDR3 nucleotides read TGTGCCAGCAGTGTTCATAGCTACCGTCAGTTCTTC. This codes for CASSVHSYRQFF. The full variable domain, completed using reference TRBV2 and TRBJ2-1, is EPEVTQTPSHQVTQMGQEVILRCVPISNHLYFYWYRQILGQKVEFLVSFYNNEISEKSEIFDDQFSVERPDGSNFTLKIRSTKLEDSAMYFCASSVHSYRQFFGPGTRLTVL.

The chain joins TRBV28 to TRBJ1-5; 8 positions match TRBD1. J gave up 0 bases and V 3 bases, and 7 bases lay outside the gene matches. The CDR3 runs to 17 residues. Germline V gene data show CDR1 as MDHEN and CDR2 as SYDVKM. The CDR3 coding sequence is TGTGCCAGCAGTTTCCTGTCGACAGGGGTTAGCAATCAGCCCCAGCATTTT. This gives the protein CASSFLSTGVSNQPQHF. The full variable domain, its missing parts supplied by reference TRBV28 and TRBJ1-5, is DVKVTQSSRYLVKRTGEKVFLECVQDMDHENMFWYRQDPGLGLRLIYFSYDVKMKEKGDIPEGYSVSREKKERFSLILESASTNQTSMYLCASSFLSTGVSNQPQHFGDGTRLSIL.

This clone appeared a single time. The chain uses TRBV4-1 and TRBJ2-6, with a possible D match to TRBD2 (6 bases). The CDR3 runs to 16 residues. In germline, CDR1 is MGHRA, CDR2 YSYEKL. Trimming removed 6 bases from V and 2 bases from J, with 14 bases in between. The CDR3 sequence is CASSGPGVTGANVLTF. DNA of the CDR3: TGCGCCAGCAGTGGGCCGGGGGTGACTGGGGCCAACGTCCTGACTTTC.

The chain carries TRBV7-9 and TRBJ1-2; D is possibly TRBD1 (5 bases). V was clipped by 1 base and J by 2 bases, with 5 bases between them. The CDR3 runs 13 residues. Germline assignment: CDR1 SEHNR and CDR2 FQNEAQ (reference sequence). Here the CDR3 reads CASSLGQNYGYTF. The DNA of the CDR3 is TGTGCCAGCAGCTTAGGACAGAACTATGGCTACACCTTC.

The chain uses TRBV3-1 (or the pseudogene TRBV3-2) and TRBJ2-5; 8 bases are shared with TRBD2. J was trimmed by 5 bases and V by 0 bases; bases with no gene match: 14. Germline V gene lookup returns CDR1 LGHDT and CDR2 YNNKEL (reference sequence). This CDR3 has 18 residues. The CDR3 here is CASSQEGPTSGQWETQYF. The CDR3 DNA sequence: TGTGCCAGCAGCCAAGAAGGGCCTACTAGCGGCCAGTGGGAGACCCAGTACTTC.

This chain connects TRBV19 to TRBJ1-6, with no clear D. CDR1 LNHDA and CDR2 SQIVND come from the germline V gene (reference sequence). This CDR3 comprises 14 residues. The V end lost 0 bases, the J end lost 10 bases, and 10 bases lay between the germline ends. CDR3 coding DNA: TGTGCCAGTAGTATAGACAGTTTCGTCTCACCCCTCCACTTT. This codes for CASSIDSFVSPLHF.

The rearrangement links TRBV7-8 to TRBJ2-7, with D perhaps matching TRBD2 (6 bases). The CDR3 extends over 16 amino acids. V was clipped by 1 base and J by 2 bases, with 15 bases between them. CDR1 SGHVS and CDR2 FQNEAQ come from the germline V gene. The CDR3 DNA reads as TGTGCCAGCAGCTTAGGGGTAGCGGATCCTACCTACGAGCAGTACTTC. It is translated as CASSLGVADPTYEQYF.